What follows is one T cell receptor beta chain and its context. No antigen is known for it. This entry comes from a study of radiation and T cells in renal cell carcinoma. Whole-study results and caveats: Irradiated tumors held more dominant CDR3 motifs than control tumors. Irradiated tumors had higher TCR clonality than control tumors.

Clones were read by immunoSEQ multiplex PCR, and TCRdb kept only the in-frame ones, dropping some. The profile shows fewer than 9,000 clones, about two thirds of them singletons. This CDR3 region has 15 residues. V was clipped by 4 bases and J by 6 bases; unmatched bases: 8. CDR1 is MNHEY and CDR2 is SVGAGI in the germline V gene. The treatment is: treatment-naive control, cytoreductive nephrectomy. This specimen was tumor tissue, taken from a patient whose treatment was nephrectomy without radiotherapy. The chain links TRBV6-5 to TRBJ2-7; 11 bases match TRBD2. This sequence was found in a woman in her 70s with renal cell carcinoma. CDR3 DNA sequence: TGTGCCAGCAGTTCCTGGGCTAGCGGGGGGTCCGAGCAGTACTTC. Translation gives CASSSWASGGSEQYF.